These T cell receptor beta chains were read from a single sample in a study of shared clonotypes between healthy human individuals. Assay used: immunoSEQ multiplex PCR; TCRdb lists only in-frame clones, some missing. The sample consists of roughly 2.1 million clones, 85% to 95% of them appearing once. Specimen: naive CD8+ T cells from PBMCs. Receptor source: a man aged 18-30 years in good health. Some clones in this sample may be carry-over from other donors' samples. CDR3s include the opening cysteine and the closing phenylalanine or tryptophan. Each record gives: CDR3 length, J gene, clone size, V gene, D gene, CDR3 protein, CDR3 DNA. D genes are given only for firm matches. Clone size is given for some rows only: seen once, a few or many times, or a class if the clone is expanded.

>11|TRBJ1-3|-|TRBV28|-
CASRIGNTIYF
TGTGCCAGCAGGATAGGAAACACCATATATTTT
>17|TRBJ2-5|-|TRBV6-1|TRBD2
CASSEHLGLVFRETQYF
TGTGCCAGCAGTGAACATTTGGGACTAGTGTTCCGGGAGACCCAGTACTTC
>15|TRBJ2-7|-|TRBV7-3|TRBD2
CASSLSGTSVYEQYF
TGTGCCAGCAGCCTCTCCGGGACTAGCGTCTACGAGCAGTACTTC
>13|TRBJ2-5|-|TRBV23-1|-
CASSVDTKETQYF
TGCGCCAGCAGTGTTGATACCAAAGAGACCCAGTACTTC
>16|TRBJ2-5|-|TRBV10-3|TRBD2
CASGALAGTLQETQYF
TGTGCCTCCGGGGCACTAGCGGGTACCTTACAAGAGACCCAGTACTTC
>13|TRBJ2-7|-|TRBV27|-
CASSALRTYEQYF
TGTGCCAGTTCAGCCCTACGAACCTACGAGCAGTACTTC
>14|TRBJ1-2|-|TRBV7-6|-
CASSLGRVDYGYTF
TGTGCCAGCAGCTTAGGCAGGGTGGATTATGGCTACACCTTC
>14|TRBJ1-1|-|TRBV6-5|-
CASSYSSTYTEAFF
TGTGCCAGCAGTTACTCTTCCACCTACACTGAAGCTTTCTTT
>15|TRBJ2-7|-|TRBV11-2|TRBD2
CASSFGTSSNYEQYF
TGTGCCAGCAGTTTCGGGACTAGCTCAAACTACGAGCAGTACTTC
>14|TRBJ1-2|-|TRBV7-9|TRBD1
CASSLGGQGNGYTF
TGTGCCAGCAGCTTAGGGGGACAGGGGAATGGCTACACCTTC
>16|TRBJ2-7|-|TRBV27|-
CASSFYSGHQSYEQYF
TGTGCCAGCAGTTTTTACTCCGGACACCAATCCTACGAGCAGTACTTC
>14|TRBJ2-7|-|TRBV19|TRBD1
CASSIGTGSYEQYF
TGTGCCAGTAGTATCGGGACAGGCTCCTACGAGCAGTACTTC
>13|TRBJ2-7|-|TRBV28|-
CAASLAESSEQYF
TGTGCCGCATCCTTAGCGGAATCGAGCGAGCAGTACTTC
>15|TRBJ2-1|-|TRBV27|-
CASQAWVRANNEQFF
TGTGCCAGTCAAGCCTGGGTCCGAGCCAACAATGAGCAGTTCTTC
>19|TRBJ1-2|-|TRBV6-7|-
CASSYFLTSRQGQGYGYTF
TGTGCCAGCAGTTACTTCCTAACCTCTCGCCAGGGGCAGGGCTATGGCTACACCTTC
>15|TRBJ2-7|-|TRBV4-1|TRBD1
CASSDAGTGDYEQYF
TGCGCCAGCAGCGACGCCGGGACAGGAGACTACGAGCAGTACTTC
>15|TRBJ2-1|-|TRBV10-3|TRBD2
CATRPGLAGDNEQFF
TGTGCCACTAGACCGGGACTAGCGGGAGACAATGAGCAGTTCTTC
>17|TRBJ1-1|-|TRBV7-9|TRBD1
CASSPRAGPGGNTEAFF
TGTGCCAGCAGCCCCCGGGCGGGCCCAGGGGGGAACACTGAAGCTTTCTTT
>14|TRBJ1-5|-|TRBV7-9|TRBD1
CASSRTGLNQPQHF
TGTGCCAGCAGCCGGACAGGGCTCAATCAGCCCCAGCATTTT
>17|TRBJ1-5|-|TRBV19|TRBD1
CASSIGHAGGKDQPQHF
TGTGCCAGTAGTATAGGTCACGCAGGGGGCAAGGATCAGCCCCAGCATTTT
>14|TRBJ2-3|-|TRBV10-1|-
CASSAEQDTDTQYF
TGCGCCAGCAGTGCGGAACAGGACACAGATACGCAGTATTTT
>16|TRBJ2-7|-|TRBV6-5|TRBD1
CASSYSSGQGVREQYF
TGTGCCAGCAGTTACTCGTCGGGACAGGGGGTAAGGGAGCAGTACTTC
>13|TRBJ2-7|-|TRBV30|-
CAWTEPILYEQYF
TGTGCCTGGACAGAACCCATACTCTACGAGCAGTACTTC
>14|TRBJ1-1|-|TRBV9|TRBD1
CASSAGTENTEAFF
TGTGCCAGCAGCGCCGGGACAGAGAACACTGAAGCTTTCTTT
>13|TRBJ2-4|-|TRBV5-1|-
CASSLEAKNIQYF
TGCGCCAGCAGCTTGGAAGCCAAAAACATTCAGTACTTC
>16|TRBJ2-1|-|TRBV14|-
CASSQGSASSYNEQFF
TGTGCCAGCAGCCAGGGGAGCGCCAGCTCCTACAATGAGCAGTTCTTC
>15|TRBJ1-3|-|TRBV28|-
CASSYRGVSGNTIYF
TGTGCCAGCAGTTACCGAGGGGTCTCTGGAAACACCATATATTTT
>16|TRBJ1-5|-|TRBV27|-
CASSLSPGSSNQPQHF
TGTGCCAGCAGTTTATCGCCCGGGTCGAGCAATCAGCCCCAGCATTTT
>16|TRBJ1-3|-|TRBV9|-
CASSGGTSRSGNTIYF
TGTGCCAGCAGCGGGGGGACATCCCGCTCTGGAAACACCATATATTTT
>15|TRBJ1-2|-|TRBV4-1|-
CASSQVIGYNYGYTF
TGCGCCAGCAGCCAAGTAATAGGCTACAACTATGGCTACACCTTC
>17|TRBJ1-2|-|TRBV11-2|-
CASSLDQAALGGYGYTF
TGTGCCAGCAGCTTAGATCAAGCCGCCCTTGGGGGTTATGGCTACACCTTC
>14|TRBJ2-1|-|TRBV19|-
CASRFGTRLNEQFF
TGTGCCAGTAGGTTCGGGACACGGCTCAATGAGCAGTTCTTC
>19|TRBJ2-7|-|TRBV4-3|TRBD1
CASSLSSDAGTGGAYEQYF
TGCGCCAGCAGCCTCTCCTCAGATGCCGGGACAGGGGGCGCGTACGAGCAGTACTTC
>13|TRBJ2-2|-|TRBV11-1|-
CASSLVMPGELFF
TGTGCCAGCAGCCTTGTGATGCCCGGGGAGCTGTTTTTT
>13|TRBJ1-2|-|TRBV7-2|-
CASSLAGTVGYTF
TGTGCCAGCAGCTTAGCGGGGACTGTAGGCTACACCTTC
>11|TRBJ1-1|-|TRBV9|-
CASSPGTEAFF
TGTGCCAGCAGCCCGGGCACTGAAGCTTTCTTT
>14|TRBJ1-2|-|TRBV6-1|-
CASSETPRRYGYTF
TGTGCCAGCAGTGAAACCCCACGGCGCTATGGCTACACCTTC
>14|TRBJ1-5|few|TRBV7-9|-
CASSSPEEREPQHF
TGTGCCAGCAGCTCCCCTGAGGAGCGGGAGCCCCAGCATTTT
>16|TRBJ2-5|-|TRBV9|TRBD1
CASSPGAGGSVETQYF
TGTGCCAGCAGCCCCGGGGCAGGGGGATCTGTCGAGACCCAGTACTTC
>14|TRBJ1-5|-|TRBV27|-
CASSFQGSNQPQHF
TGTGCCAGCAGTTTTCAGGGATCGAATCAGCCCCAGCATTTT
>13|TRBJ1-1|-|TRBV29-1|-
CSVPDRLNTEAFF
TGCAGCGTTCCGGACCGACTTAACACTGAAGCTTTCTTT
>15|TRBJ2-4|once|TRBV11-2|-
CASSPLAPGGNIQYF
TGTGCCAGCAGCCCTCTAGCGCCAGGGGGAAACATTCAGTACTTC
>17|TRBJ2-2|-|TRBV25-1|-
CASSGPRGRTNTGELFF
TGTGCCAGCAGTGGCCCCCGGGGGCGGACGAACACCGGGGAGCTGTTTTTT
>14|TRBJ1-4|-|TRBV19|TRBD1
CASSARTGDEKLFF
TGTGCCAGTAGTGCTAGGACAGGGGACGAAAAACTGTTTTTT
>21|TRBJ1-2|-|TRBV28|TRBD1
CASSPPPGQGLTFTFSYGYTF
TGTGCCAGCAGTCCCCCCCCGGGACAGGGCCTTACCTTTACCTTCAGCTATGGCTACACCTTC
>15|TRBJ1-2|-|TRBV30|-
CAWRTLTRQHYGYTF
TGTGCCTGGAGGACACTCACTCGGCAGCACTATGGCTACACCTTC
>15|TRBJ1-2|-|TRBV7-2|TRBD1
CASSIITGTGDGYTF
TGTGCCAGCAGCATAATCACCGGGACAGGAGATGGCTACACCTTC
>14|TRBJ2-1|-|TRBV19|-
CASKDGGPNNEQFF
TGTGCCAGTAAGGACGGGGGCCCGAACAATGAGCAGTTCTTC
>14|TRBJ2-1|-|TRBV7-2|TRBD2
CASSLAGGPSEQFF
TGTGCCAGCAGCCTAGCGGGAGGGCCAAGTGAGCAGTTCTTC
>12|TRBJ1-5|few|TRBV27|-
CASSPLNQPQHF
TGTGCCAGCAGTCCCCTGAATCAGCCCCAGCATTTT